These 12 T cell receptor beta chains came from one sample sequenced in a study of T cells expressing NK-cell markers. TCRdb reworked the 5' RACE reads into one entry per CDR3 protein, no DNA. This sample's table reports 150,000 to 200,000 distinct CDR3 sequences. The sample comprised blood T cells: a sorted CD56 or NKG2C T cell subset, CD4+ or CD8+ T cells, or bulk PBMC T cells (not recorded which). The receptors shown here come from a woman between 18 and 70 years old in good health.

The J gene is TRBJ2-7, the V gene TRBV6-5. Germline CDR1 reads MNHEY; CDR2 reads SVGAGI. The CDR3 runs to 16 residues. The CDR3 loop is CASSYFGLRGTYEQYF.

The CDR3 sequence is CASSPDRAKNYEQYF. The V and J genes are TRBV25-1 and TRBJ2-7; TCRdb outputs TRBD1, but without DNA this stays unchecked. Looked up from germline, CDR1 is MGHDK and CDR2 is SYGVNS. CDR3 length: 15 amino acids.

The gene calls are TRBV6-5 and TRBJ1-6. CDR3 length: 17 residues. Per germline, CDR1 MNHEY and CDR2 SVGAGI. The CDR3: CASSYSRGFPYNSPLHF.

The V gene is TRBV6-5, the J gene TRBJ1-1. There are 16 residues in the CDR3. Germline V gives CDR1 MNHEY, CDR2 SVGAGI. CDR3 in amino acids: CASSYSGQRVSTEAFF.

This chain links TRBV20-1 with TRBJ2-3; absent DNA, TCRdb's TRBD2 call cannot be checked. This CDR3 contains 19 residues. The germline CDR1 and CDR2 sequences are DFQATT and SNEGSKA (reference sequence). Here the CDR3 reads CSARDLGSSGGQSTDTQYF.

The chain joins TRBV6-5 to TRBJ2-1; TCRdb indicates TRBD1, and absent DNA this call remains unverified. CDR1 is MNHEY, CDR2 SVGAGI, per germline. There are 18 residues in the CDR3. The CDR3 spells CASSYSNTAGALYNEQFF.

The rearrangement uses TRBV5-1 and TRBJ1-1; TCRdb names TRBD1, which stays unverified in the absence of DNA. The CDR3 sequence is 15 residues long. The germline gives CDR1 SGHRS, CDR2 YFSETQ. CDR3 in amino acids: CASSEQGAMNTEAFF.

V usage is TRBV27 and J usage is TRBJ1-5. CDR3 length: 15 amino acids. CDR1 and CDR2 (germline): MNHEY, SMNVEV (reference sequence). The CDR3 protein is CASRGDFYSNQPQHF.

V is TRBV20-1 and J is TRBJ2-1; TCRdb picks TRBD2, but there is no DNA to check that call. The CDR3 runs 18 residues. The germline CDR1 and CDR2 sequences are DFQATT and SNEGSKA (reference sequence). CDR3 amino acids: CSARDPEPVAGGPIEQFF.

CDR3: CAWSVGGPSEQYF. The chain recombines TRBV30 with TRBJ2-7. Per the germline V gene, CDR1 is GTSNPN and CDR2 is SVGIG (reference sequence). The CDR3 has 13 residues.

The CDR3 spells CASKATPRQGGRPQHF. The chain employs TRBV6-1 and TRBJ1-5; TCRdb returns TRBD1, unconfirmable since there is no DNA. Germline V gene lookup returns CDR1 MNHNS and CDR2 SASEGT. The CDR3 has 16 residues.

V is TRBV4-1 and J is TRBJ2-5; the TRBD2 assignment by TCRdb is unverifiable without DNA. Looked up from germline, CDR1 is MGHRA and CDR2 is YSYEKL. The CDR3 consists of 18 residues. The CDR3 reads CASSQGLAGGPLWETQYF.